This paragraph reports one T cell receptor beta chain. Libraries were prepared by immunoSEQ multiplex PCR; TCRdb keeps only in-frame clonotypes and omits some of them. The table records about 1 million clones, about 80% of them present only once. V lost 4 bases and J lost 0; bases outside the gene matches: 5. The CDR3 extends over 16 amino acids. Looked up from germline, CDR1 is KGHSH and CDR2 is LQKENI. This entry is derived from a study of shared clonotypes between healthy human individuals. About the research overall: The composition of the donors was a couple of women and a few men aged 18 to 49.

Recent acute infections and vaccinations were absent in the healthy HIV-negative adult donors. Sequencing was carried out using memory CD4+ T cells sorted from blood. Sample subset: CD45RA-negative fraction. The receptor was derived from a man between 18 and 35 years old in good health. The V call is TRBV18, the J call TRBJ1-4, with TRBD1 identical over 7 bases. CDR3 sequence reads: CASSLGQKATNEKLFF. CDR3 nucleotide sequence: TGTGCCAGCTCACTGGGACAGAAAGCAACTAATGAAAAACTGTTTTTT.